This TCR beta chain is from a study of blood T cell repertoires in COVID-19. Whole-study context: Sources were T cells, B-cell-depleted T cells, or PBMCs; the material itself was cDNA or gDNA.

The cohort comprised adults aged 18 to 89 years residing in approximately 25 US areas. Participant-given clinical history determined each cohort assignment. Symptom resolution, clearance, or two negative PCRs marked the recovered donors of Cohort 3. TCRdb keeps only in-frame clones here, not all; method: immunoSEQ multiplex PCR. This table holds around 360,000 clones, about 90% found once. The germline V gene has CDR1 MNHEY and CDR2 SMNVEV (reference sequence). Trimming shortened V by 6 bases and J by 6 bases, and 15 bases separated the two germline ends. The CDR3 length is 14 residues. This clone was counted only a few times.

Source material: PBMCs or T cells enriched from blood (not recorded which). This chain joins TRBV27 and TRBJ1-5; D remains ambiguous. This TCR was recovered from a woman aged 25 to 39 who had recovered from COVID-19. CDR3 sequence (DNA): TGTGCCAGCAGCTCCACGGGTCAGCGTCAGCCCCAGCATTTT. Translating gives CASSSTGQRQPQHF.